Detailed here is one T cell receptor (beta chain). This clone has only a few counts. Its antigen remains unidentified. Nothing much larger sits one base from this clone, and base qualities are not available. The cohort was made up of around 720 healthy bone marrow donors. All cohort members were sampled while nominally healthy, although unrecorded immune exposures were likely present. The donor tested CMV seropositive, placing the donor among the 290 or so seropositive members of the cohort. Each donor provided a peripheral blood sample, and peripheral blood mononuclear cells were used for TCR beta sequencing. Genomic DNA was extracted from the blood cell samples with the Qiagen DNeasy Blood Extraction Kit. This specimen belongs to a study of cytomegalovirus exposure and HLA in healthy donors listed by TCRdb under 2017. Some background on the complete study: According to an earlier analysis of around 600 of the donors, about 179 million T cells yielded 95 million to 140 million unique TCR beta sequences and 276 Gb of sequence data. The aim of the study was to test whether cataloging public T cell receptors could identify signatures of past pathogen exposure. An earlier analysis of around 580 of the donors used high-throughput TCR beta sequencing to judge whether each TCR beta V gene segment behaved as functional or pseudogenic. To predict cytomegalovirus infection status, the study combined high-throughput TCR immunosequencing, statistical association of individual TCRs with disease status, and machine learning. Among some 400 genotyped donors of the cohort, an average of approximately 240,000 unique TCR beta nucleotide sequences were sequenced per donor, roughly 20% of them non-productive. The study profiled the T cell repertoires of fewer than 850 subjects by immunosequencing and related them to cytomegalovirus serostatus. Rather than drawing on any new phenotypic data, the later analysis identified candidate immune exposures from TCR beta sequences and the way those sequences occurred across donors. An early release that covered several hundred HLA-typed donors contained approximately 300 gigabases of sequencing data and 70 million to 100 million unique TCR sequences. Class I and class II HLA loci were covered by the typing at four-digit resolution. Donor age, sex, ethnicity and CMV serostatus were collected together with the repertoire data. Genome-wide SNP genotypes for about 55% of the 666 donors were used in a later genetic analysis, which treated that subset as a discovery cohort. In a later analysis, previously published TCR beta repertoires from more than 500 donors were re-analyzed and high-resolution HLA genotyping was added so that TCR occurrence patterns could be studied. Typing coverage varied by locus: roughly 629-640 donors for A, B, C, DRB1 and DQB1; roughly 520 for DQA1; about 570 for DPA1; under 490 for DPB1. Every discovery cohort repertoire had been produced on one sequencing platform. Along with the approximately 620-subject first cohort, a separate validation cohort of over a hundred different subjects was used. Because of strong linkage in the cohort, roughly five DR-DQ haplotypes were treated as single units for association and clustering. Of the roughly 410 genotyped donors, more than 75% were placed in the genetic ancestry cluster associated with self-reported Caucasian donors.

Library method: the immunoSEQ multiplex PCR assay. For the multiplex PCR, a mixture combining 60 forward primers for TCR Vbeta segments and 13 reverse primers for TCR Jbeta segments was used. The CDR3 region of rearranged TCR beta genes was amplified from genomic DNA by a multiplex PCR assay. The Illumina HiSeq System was used to sequence the amplified TCR beta libraries as 87-base-pair reads. The source study handled its data this way. A later analysis counted about 80 million unique TCR beta chains across the 550 to 800 repertoires, and approximately 11 million of these chains were shared by at least two donors. To remove PCR and sequencing errors, raw reads were error-corrected and collapsed into unique sequences using a nearest-neighbor algorithm that merged closely related sequences. To assign V, D and J gene segments, CDR3 sequences were aligned to IMGT reference sequences. For a sequence to be retained, a match of at least six nucleotides was required to both a V gene segment and a J gene segment. Rearrangements were classified as productive when the CDR3 lacked stop codons and remained in frame with V and J, and all other rearrangements were classified as non-productive. Following IMGT convention, CDR3 was defined as the stretch from the second conserved V-encoded cysteine up to the conserved J-encoded phenylalanine. In an earlier analysis of around 570 of the donors, sequences lacking an unambiguous match to a single V gene segment were excluded. In an earlier analysis of approximately 590 of the donors, a V segment was called functional when productive rearrangements were above 56.7%, and segregating when the standard deviation between donors exceeded 5%. A statistical classification framework was built to diagnose cytomegalovirus status from the catalog of TCR beta chain sequences. V and J gene assignment, in a later analysis, came from comparing TCR nucleotide sequences with IMGT/GENE-DB human TR gene sequences. Using the TCRdist pipeline, a later analysis assigned CDR3 sequences along with most-parsimonious VDJ recombination scenarios. In a later analysis, each TCR beta chain was defined by its CDR3 amino acid sequence together with its V-gene family, and reads without a unique V-gene family were excluded. A later analysis removed over 500 highly shared, low-generation-probability nucleotide sequences to deal with suspected cross-contamination and a sequencing artifact. In a later analysis, a clonal expansion index was calculated for each public chain from normalized within-repertoire ranks of inferred template counts. In a later analysis, generation probabilities were computed with a VDJ recombination model fitted to out-of-frame rearrangements, and the resulting probabilities were checked against IGoR. In a later analysis, TCR-TCR, TCR-HLA and TCR-CMV co-occurrence was scored with hypergeometric tests, and a repertoire-size bias correction was applied to TCR pairs. In a later analysis, false discovery rates were estimated by permuting HLA or CMV assignments 20 times. In a later analysis, co-occurring TCRs were grouped using DBSCAN, with TCRdist sequence similarity added in when clustering inside HLA-allele-positive subsets. Repertoires with fewer than 30,000 or more than 120,000 public chains, plus five repertoires with anomalous nucleotide sharing, were excluded from co-occurrence clustering. As stored in TCRdb, this immuneACCESS dataset retains in-frame rearrangements with V and J assigned. A fraction of the clones does not appear; measured against another copy, unresolved V genes explain less than half of the discrepancy, and the remainder lacks a known reason. Clonal size and the V and J genes are those of that table, whereas D and trimming came from the DNA. The sample yields about 86,000 clones; more than 75% were counted once. Roughly 15% of the sample belongs to the ten largest clones.

The full study reports these points: Several of the top co-occurrence clusters appeared to be linked to parvovirus B19, influenza, CMV and Epstein-Barr virus, according to a later analysis. A further reported finding was that TCR beta sequences accurately predicted the HLA-A and HLA-B alleles for most subjects in the first cohort. A later genetic analysis reported fewer N-insertions in productive TCRs among donors in an Asian-associated ancestry cluster than the roughly 700-donor mean. Cytomegalovirus status was reported to be diagnosed by the classifier with high specificity and sensitivity in both the original and validation cohorts. When HLA alleles, especially DR and DQ, strongly co-occurred, attributing TCR associations to individual alleles was difficult. In this cohort, only TCR beta chains were sequenced, and detectable features were limited by the absence of alpha or paired-chain data. A later analysis found that HLA-associated TCR beta chains were more clonally expanded and had lower generation probabilities than equally common non-associated chains. Sequencing depth was assumed to be roughly uniform across donors in the presence/absence analyses, though that assumption may not hold. At a false discovery rate of 0.05, a later analysis linked some 18,000 TCR beta sequences to specific HLA alleles. Linkage disequilibrium might explain the correlated functional status among segregating V segments, but an unknown experimental factor could not be excluded. Most TCR sequences were seen in very few donors, while some public TCRs were found in many individuals. An earlier analysis of around 600 of the donors showed that most TCR beta V segments appeared in productive rearrangements either about 87% or about 30% of the time, which broadly matched IMGT annotations. Because counts were too low, around 18 rarely observed V segments, including chromosome 9 orphons, were left out of the earlier analysis of approximately 500 of the donors. Because HLA typing was unavailable for some donors at each locus, only the typed subset was used in association tests. The study gave a list of over 150 TCR beta chains associated with cytomegalovirus. In a later analysis, most CMV-associated TCR beta chains were found to appear HLA-restricted, with HLA associations seemingly driven largely by CMV exposure. The only immune exposure information available for the cohort was CMV serostatus. A cluster of highly shared sequence variants was judged likely to represent a technical artifact of the sequencing pipeline. The authors suggested that the approach could potentially be extended to other disease states and immunological phenotypes. Three of the identified cytomegalovirus-associated TCR beta chains were confirmed in vitro to be specific for cytomegalovirus antigens. According to a later analysis, TCR association rates differed among HLA loci, with DRB1 alleles showing the most associated TCRs and HLA-C alleles showing the fewest. In a later genetic analysis, a missense DCLRE1C variant was associated with V-gene and J-gene trimming of TCR beta chains, and the association was replicated in an independent cohort.

Sequencing was performed on PBMCs. The sequence derives from a woman between 40 and 50 years old in good health and CMV-seropositive.

In nucleotide form, the sequence is TGCAGCGTTCGCGGACAGGATAATTCACCCCTCCACTTT. It translates as CSVRGQDNSPLHF. The chain links TRBV29-1 with TRBJ1-6; 7 central nucleotides agree with TRBD1. The cysteine opens and the phenylalanine closes a CDR3 of 13 amino acids. Left in the record is the CDR3 DNA by itself, 39 bases read in frame from the first base. The germline V gene gives CDR1 as SQVTM and CDR2 as ANQGSEA. Trimming removed 5 bases from V and 5 bases from J; the gene matches leave 3 bases unexplained. With the rest looked up from the reference TRBV29-1 and TRBJ1-6 genes rather than sequenced, the full variable domain is SAVISQKPSRDICQRGTSLTIQCQVDSQVTMMFWYRQQPGQSLTLIATANQGSEATYESGFVIDKFPISRPNLTFSTLTVSNMSPEDSSIYLCSVRGQDNSPLHFGNGTRLTVT.